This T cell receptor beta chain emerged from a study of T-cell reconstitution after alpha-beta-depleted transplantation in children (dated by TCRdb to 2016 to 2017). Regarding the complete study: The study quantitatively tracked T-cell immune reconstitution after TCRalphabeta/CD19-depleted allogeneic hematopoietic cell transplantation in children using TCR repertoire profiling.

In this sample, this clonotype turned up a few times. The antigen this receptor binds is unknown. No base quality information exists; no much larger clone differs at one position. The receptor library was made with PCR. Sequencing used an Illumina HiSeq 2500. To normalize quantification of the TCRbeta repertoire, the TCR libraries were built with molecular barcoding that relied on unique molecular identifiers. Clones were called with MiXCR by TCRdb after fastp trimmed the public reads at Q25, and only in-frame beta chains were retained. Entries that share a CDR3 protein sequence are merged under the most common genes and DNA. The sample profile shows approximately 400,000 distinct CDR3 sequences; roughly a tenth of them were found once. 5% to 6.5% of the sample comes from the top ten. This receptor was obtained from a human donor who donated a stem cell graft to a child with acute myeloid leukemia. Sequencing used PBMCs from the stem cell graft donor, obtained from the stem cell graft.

The CDR3 here reads CASSAGPYPEAFF. The nucleotide sequence reads TGTGCCAGCAGCGCAGGACCCTATCCTGAAGCTTTCTTT. The rearranged segments are TRBV7-9 and TRBJ1-1; the D gene is not confidently resolved. V sheds 5 bases and J sheds 6 bases, leaving 13 bases between their ends. There are 13 amino acids in the CDR3, from cysteine to phenylalanine inclusive. Here the CDR3 DNA is all that survives: 39 bases in frame from base 1. For CDR1 and CDR2, the germline V gene (reference sequence) lists SEHNR and FQNEAQ.